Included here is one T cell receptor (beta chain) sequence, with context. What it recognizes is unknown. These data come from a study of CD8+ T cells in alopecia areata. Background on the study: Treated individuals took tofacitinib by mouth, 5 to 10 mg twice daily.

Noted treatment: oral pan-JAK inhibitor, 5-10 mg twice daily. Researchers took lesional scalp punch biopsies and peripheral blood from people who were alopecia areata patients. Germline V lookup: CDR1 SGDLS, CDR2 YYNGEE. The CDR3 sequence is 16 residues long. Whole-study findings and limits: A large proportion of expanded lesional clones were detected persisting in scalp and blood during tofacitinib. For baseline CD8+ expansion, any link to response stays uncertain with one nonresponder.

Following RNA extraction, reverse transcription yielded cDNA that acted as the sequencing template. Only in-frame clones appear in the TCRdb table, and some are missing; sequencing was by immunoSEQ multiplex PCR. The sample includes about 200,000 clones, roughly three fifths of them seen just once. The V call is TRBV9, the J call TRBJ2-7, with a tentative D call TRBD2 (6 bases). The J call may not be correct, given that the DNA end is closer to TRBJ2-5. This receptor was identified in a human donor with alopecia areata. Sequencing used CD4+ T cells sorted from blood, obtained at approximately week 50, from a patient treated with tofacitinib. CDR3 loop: CASSVALELAEETQYF. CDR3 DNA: TGTGCCAGCAGCGTAGCCCTAGAACTAGCAGAAGAGACCCAGTACTTC.